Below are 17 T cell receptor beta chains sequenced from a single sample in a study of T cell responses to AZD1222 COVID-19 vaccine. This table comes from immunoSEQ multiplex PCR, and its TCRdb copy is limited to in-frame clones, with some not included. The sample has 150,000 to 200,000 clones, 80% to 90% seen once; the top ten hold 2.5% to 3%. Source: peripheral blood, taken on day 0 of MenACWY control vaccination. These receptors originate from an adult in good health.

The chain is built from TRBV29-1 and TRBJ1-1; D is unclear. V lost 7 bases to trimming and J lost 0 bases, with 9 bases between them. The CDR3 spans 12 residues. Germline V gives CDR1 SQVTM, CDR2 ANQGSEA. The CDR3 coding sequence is TGCAGCGCCCTGGCCTTGAACACTGAAGCTTTCTTT. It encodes CSALALNTEAFF.

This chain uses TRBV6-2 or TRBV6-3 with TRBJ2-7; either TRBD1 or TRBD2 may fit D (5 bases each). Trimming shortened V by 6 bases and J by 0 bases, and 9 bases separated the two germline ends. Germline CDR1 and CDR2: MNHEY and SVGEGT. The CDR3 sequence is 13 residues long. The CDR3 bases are TGTGCCAGCAGCAGGGACCGCTCCTACGAGCAGTACTTC. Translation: CASSRDRSYEQYF.

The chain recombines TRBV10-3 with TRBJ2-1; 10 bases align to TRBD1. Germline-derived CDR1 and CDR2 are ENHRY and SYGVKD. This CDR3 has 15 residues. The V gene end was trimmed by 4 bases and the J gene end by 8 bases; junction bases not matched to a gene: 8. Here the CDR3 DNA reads TGTGCCATCAGTGGCGGGGGACAGGGGATCGATGAGCAGTTCTTC. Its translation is CAISGGGQGIDEQFF.

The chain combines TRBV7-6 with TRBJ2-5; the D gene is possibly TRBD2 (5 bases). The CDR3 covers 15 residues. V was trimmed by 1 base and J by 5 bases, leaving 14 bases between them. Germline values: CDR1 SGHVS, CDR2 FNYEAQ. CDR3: CASSLVSGAFETQYF. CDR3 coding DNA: TGTGCCAGCAGCTTAGTGAGCGGCGCTTTCGAGACCCAGTACTTC.

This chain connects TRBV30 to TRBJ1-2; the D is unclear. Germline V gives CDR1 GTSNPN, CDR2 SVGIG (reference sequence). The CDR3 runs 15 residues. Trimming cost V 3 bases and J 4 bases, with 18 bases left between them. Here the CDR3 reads CAWRFGPMGGYGYTF. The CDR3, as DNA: TGTGCCTGGAGATTTGGACCGATGGGAGGCTATGGCTACACCTTC.

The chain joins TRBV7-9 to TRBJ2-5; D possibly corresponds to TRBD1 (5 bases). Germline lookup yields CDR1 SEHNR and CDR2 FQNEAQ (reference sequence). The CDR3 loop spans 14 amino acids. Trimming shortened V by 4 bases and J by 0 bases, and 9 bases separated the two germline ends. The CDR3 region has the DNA TGTGCCAGCAGCTCAGACAGTAACCAAGAGACCCAGTACTTC. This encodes CASSSDSNQETQYF.

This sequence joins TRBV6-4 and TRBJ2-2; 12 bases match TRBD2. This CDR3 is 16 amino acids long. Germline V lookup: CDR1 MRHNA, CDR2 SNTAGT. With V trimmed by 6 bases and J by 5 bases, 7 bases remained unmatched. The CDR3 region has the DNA TGTGCCAGCAGGAGGACTAGCGGGGTACGTACCGGGGAGCTGTTTTTT. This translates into CASRRTSGVRTGELFF.

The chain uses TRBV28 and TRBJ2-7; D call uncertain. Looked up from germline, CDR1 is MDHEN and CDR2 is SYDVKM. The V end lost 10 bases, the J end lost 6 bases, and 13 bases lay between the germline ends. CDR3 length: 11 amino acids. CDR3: CATRGRPEQYF. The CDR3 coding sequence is TGTGCCACCCGAGGTCGGCCCGAGCAGTACTTC. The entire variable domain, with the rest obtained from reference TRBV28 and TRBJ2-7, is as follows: DVKVTQSSRYLVKRTGEKVFLECVQDMDHENMFWYRQDPGLGLRLIYFSYDVKMKEKGDIPEGYSVSREKKERFSLILESASTNQTSMYLCATRGRPEQYFGPGTRLTVT.

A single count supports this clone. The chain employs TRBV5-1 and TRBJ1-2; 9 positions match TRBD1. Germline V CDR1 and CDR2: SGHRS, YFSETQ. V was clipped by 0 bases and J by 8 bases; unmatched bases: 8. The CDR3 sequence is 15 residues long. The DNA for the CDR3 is TGCGCCAGCAGCTTGGCGGGACAGGGAATGGAGGGCTACACCTTC. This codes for CASSLAGQGMEGYTF.

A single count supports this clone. CDR3 in DNA: TGTGCCAGTCCCGGGGCCGAGGGTACGCAGTATTTT. Amino acids: CASPGAEGTQYF. This chain uses TRBV19 with TRBJ2-3; D is perhaps TRBD1 or TRBD2 (5 bases each). The CDR3 loop spans 12 amino acids. The germline V gene encodes CDR1 LNHDA and CDR2 SQIVND (reference sequence). Trimming left V 8 bases short and J 8 bases short, with 14 bases between.

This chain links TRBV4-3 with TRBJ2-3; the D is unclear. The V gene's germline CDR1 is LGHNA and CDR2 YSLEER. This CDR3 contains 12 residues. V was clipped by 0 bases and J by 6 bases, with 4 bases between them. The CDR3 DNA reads TGCGCCAGCAGCCAAGACGGGGATACGCAGTATTTT. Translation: CASSQDGDTQYF.

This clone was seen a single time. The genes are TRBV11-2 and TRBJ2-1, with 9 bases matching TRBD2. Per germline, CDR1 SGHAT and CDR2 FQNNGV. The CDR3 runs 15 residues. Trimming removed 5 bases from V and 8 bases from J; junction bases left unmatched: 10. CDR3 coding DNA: TGTGCCAGCAGCCTGACTAGCGGTAGTCCCTATGAGCAGTTCTTC. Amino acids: CASSLTSGSPYEQFF.

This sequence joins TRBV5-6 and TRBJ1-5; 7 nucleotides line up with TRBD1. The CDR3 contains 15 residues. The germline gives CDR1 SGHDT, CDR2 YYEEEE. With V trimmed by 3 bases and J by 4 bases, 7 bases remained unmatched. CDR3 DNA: TGTGCCAGCAGCTCACAGGGGCTTCGGAATCAGCCCCAGCATTTT. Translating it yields CASSSQGLRNQPQHF.

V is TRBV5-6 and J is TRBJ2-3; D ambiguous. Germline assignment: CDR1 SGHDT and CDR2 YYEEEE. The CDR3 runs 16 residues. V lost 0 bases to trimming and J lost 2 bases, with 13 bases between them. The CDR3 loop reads CASSLAGQSVTDTQYF. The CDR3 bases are TGTGCCAGCAGCTTGGCGGGTCAATCCGTCACAGATACGCAGTATTTT.

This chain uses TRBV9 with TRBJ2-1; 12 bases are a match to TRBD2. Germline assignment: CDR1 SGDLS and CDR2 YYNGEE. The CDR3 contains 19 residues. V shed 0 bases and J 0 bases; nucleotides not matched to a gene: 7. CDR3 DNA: TGTGCCAGCAGCGTAGCCGGGCTAGCGGGAGGGACCTCCTACAATGAGCAGTTCTTC. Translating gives CASSVAGLAGGTSYNEQFF.

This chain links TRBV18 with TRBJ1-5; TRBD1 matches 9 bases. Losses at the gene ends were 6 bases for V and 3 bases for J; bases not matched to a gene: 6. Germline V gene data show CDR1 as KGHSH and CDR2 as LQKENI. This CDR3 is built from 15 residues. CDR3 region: CASSPGTGHNQPQHF. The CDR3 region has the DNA TGTGCCAGCTCCCCCGGGACAGGGCACAATCAGCCCCAGCATTTT.

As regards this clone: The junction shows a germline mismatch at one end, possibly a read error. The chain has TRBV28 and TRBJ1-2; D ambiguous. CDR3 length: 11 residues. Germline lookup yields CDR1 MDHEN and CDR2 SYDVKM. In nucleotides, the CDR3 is TGCGCTATCCCTGGAGCCTATGGCTACACCTTC. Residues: CAIPGAYGYTF.